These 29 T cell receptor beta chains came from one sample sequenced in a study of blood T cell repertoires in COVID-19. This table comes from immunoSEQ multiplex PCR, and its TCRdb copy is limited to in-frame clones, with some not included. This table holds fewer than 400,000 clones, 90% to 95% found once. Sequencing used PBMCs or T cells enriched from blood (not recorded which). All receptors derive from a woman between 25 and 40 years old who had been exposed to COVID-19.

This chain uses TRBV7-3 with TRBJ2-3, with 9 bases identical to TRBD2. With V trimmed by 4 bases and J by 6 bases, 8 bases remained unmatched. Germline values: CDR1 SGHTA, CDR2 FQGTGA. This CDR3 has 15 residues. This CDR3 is CASSSAGGYPDTQYF. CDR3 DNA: TGTGCCAGCAGCTCTGCGGGGGGGTACCCGGATACGCAGTATTTT.

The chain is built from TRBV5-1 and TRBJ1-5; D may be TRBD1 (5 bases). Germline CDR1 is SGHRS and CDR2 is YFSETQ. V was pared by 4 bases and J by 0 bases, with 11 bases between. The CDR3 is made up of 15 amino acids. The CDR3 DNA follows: TGCGCCAGCAGCACCCAGGGACTTAGCAATCAGCCCCAGCATTTT. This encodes CASSTQGLSNQPQHF.

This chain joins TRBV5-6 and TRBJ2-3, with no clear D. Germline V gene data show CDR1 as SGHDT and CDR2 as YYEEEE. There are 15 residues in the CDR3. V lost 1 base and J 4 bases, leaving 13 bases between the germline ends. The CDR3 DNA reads TGTGCCAGCAGCTTGCCAAGACACGGTCCAGATACGCAGTATTTT. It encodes CASSLPRHGPDTQYF.

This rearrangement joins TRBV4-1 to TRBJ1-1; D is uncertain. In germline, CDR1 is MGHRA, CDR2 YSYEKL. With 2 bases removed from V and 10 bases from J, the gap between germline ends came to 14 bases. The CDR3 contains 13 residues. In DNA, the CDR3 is TGCGCCAGCAGCCAATCCGGGTGGTCCGGAGCTTTCTTT. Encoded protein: CASSQSGWSGAFF.

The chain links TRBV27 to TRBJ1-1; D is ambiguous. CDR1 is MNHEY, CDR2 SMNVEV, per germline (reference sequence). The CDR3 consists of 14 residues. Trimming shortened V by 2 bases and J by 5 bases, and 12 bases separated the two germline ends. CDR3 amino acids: CASSLRAGGTEAFF. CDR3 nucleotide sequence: TGTGCCAGCAGTTTACGGGCGGGAGGGACTGAAGCTTTCTTT.

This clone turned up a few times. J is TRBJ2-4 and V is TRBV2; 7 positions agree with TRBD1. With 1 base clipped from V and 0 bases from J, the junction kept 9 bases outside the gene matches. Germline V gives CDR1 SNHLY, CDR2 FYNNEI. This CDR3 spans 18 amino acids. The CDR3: CASSEVIGTDIAKNIQYF. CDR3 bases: TGTGCCAGCAGTGAAGTGATTGGGACAGATATAGCCAAAAACATTCAGTACTTC. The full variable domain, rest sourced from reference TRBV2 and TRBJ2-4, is EPEVTQTPSHQVTQMGQEVILRCVPISNHLYFYWYRQILGQKVEFLVSFYNNEISEKSEIFDDQFSVERPDGSNFTLKIRSTKLEDSAMYFCASSEVIGTDIAKNIQYFGAGTRLSVL.

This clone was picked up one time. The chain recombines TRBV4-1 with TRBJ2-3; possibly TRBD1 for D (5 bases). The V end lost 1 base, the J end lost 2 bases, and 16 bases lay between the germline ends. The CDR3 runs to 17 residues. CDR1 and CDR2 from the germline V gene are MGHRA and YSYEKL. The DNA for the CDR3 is TGCGCCAGCAGCCAAGGGCGCTGGGGCAGATTCACAGATACGCAGTATTTT. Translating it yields CASSQGRWGRFTDTQYF.

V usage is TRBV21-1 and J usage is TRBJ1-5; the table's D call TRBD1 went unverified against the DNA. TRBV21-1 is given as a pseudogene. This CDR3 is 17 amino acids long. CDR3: CASSNRDRVFSNQPQHF. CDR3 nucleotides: TGTGCCAGCAGCAACCGGGACAGAGTTTTTAGCAATCAGCCCCAGCATTTT.

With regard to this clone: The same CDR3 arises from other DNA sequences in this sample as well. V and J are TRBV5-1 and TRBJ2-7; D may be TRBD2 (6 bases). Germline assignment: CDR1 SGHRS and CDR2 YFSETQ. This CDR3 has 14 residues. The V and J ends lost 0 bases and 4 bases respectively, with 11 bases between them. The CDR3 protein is CASSLAGGAYEQYF. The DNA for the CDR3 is TGCGCCAGCAGCTTGGCCGGCGGGGCGTACGAGCAGTACTTC.

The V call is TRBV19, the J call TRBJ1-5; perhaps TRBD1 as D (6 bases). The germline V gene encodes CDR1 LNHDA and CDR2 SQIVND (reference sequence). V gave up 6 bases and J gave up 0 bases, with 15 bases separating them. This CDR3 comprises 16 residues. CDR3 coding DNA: TGTGCCAGTAGCCGAAGGGGGGACTATAGCAATCAGCCCCAGCATTTT. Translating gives CASSRRGDYSNQPQHF.

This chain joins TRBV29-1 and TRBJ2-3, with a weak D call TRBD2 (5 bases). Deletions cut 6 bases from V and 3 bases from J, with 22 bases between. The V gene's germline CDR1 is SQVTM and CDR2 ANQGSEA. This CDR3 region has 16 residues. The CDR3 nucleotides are TGCAGCGTACTTCTTATAGAGGGATGGGGAACAGATACGCAGTATTTT. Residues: CSVLLIEGWGTDTQYF.

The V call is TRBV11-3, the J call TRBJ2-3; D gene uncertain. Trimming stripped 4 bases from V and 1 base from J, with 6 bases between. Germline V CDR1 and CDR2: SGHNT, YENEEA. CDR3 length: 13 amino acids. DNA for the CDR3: TGTGCCAGCAGCTCTCCGGGCACAGATACGCAGTATTTT. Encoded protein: CASSSPGTDTQYF.

The CDR3 loop reads CATSGGLHYGYTF. In DNA form, the CDR3 reads TGTGCCACCAGTGGAGGGCTTCACTATGGCTACACCTTC. This sequence joins TRBV24-1 and TRBJ1-2; D is unclear. The CDR3 has 13 residues. V was pared by 5 bases and J by 3 bases, with 9 bases between. The germline V gene has CDR1 KGHDR and CDR2 SFDVKD.

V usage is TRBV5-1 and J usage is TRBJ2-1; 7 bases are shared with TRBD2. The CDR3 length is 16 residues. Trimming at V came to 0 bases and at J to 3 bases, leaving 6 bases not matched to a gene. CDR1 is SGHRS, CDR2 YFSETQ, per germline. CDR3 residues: CASSLAPGGFYNEQFF. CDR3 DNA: TGCGCCAGCAGCTTGGCTCCGGGGGGATTCTACAATGAGCAGTTCTTC.

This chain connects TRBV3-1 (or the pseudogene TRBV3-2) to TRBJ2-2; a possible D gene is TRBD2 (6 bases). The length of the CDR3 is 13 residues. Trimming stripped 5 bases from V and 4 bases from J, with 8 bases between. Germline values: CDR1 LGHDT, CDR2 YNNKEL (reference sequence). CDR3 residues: CASSLGLTGELFF. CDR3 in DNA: TGTGCCAGCAGCTTGGGACTCACCGGGGAGCTGTTTTTT.

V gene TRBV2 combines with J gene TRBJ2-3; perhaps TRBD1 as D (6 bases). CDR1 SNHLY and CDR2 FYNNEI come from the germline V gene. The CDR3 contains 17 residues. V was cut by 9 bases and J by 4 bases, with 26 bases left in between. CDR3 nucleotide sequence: TGTGCCAGATACTACCGTGGGGACACCCCAATGGCAGATACGCAGTATTTT. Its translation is CARYYRGDTPMADTQYF.

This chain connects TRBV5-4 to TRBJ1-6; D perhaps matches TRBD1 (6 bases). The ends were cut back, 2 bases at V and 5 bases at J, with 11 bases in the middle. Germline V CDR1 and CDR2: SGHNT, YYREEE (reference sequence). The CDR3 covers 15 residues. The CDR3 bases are TGTGCCAGCAGCTTTCCGGGACATAATAATTCACCCCTCCACTTT. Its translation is CASSFPGHNNSPLHF.

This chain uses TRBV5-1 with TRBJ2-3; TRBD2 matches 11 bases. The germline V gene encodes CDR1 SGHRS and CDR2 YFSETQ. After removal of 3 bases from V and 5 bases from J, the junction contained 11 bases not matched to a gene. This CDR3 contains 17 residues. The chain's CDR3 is CASSSALAGGPGDTQYF. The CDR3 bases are TGCGCCAGCAGCTCAGCTCTAGCGGGGGGCCCTGGAGATACGCAGTATTTT.

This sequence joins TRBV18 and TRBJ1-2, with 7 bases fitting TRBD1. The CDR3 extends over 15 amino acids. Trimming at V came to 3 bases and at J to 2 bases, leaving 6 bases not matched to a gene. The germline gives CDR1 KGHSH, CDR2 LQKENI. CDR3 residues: CASSPGQVGNYGYTF. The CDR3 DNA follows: TGTGCCAGCTCACCCGGACAGGTTGGGAACTATGGCTACACCTTC.

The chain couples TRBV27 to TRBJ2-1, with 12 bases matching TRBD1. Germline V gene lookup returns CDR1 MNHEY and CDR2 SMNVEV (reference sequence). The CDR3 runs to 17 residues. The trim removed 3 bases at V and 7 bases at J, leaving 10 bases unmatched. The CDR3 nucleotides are TGTGCCAGCAGTTTTCTTCCCGGGACAGGGGGCGTGAATGAGCAGTTCTTC. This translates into CASSFLPGTGGVNEQFF.

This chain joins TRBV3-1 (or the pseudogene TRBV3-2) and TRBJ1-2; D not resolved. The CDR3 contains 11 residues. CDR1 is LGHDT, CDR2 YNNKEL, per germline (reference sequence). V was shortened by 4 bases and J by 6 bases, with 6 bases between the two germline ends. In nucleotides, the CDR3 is TGTGCCAGCAGCCTGGGCGATGGCTACACCTTC. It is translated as CASSLGDGYTF.

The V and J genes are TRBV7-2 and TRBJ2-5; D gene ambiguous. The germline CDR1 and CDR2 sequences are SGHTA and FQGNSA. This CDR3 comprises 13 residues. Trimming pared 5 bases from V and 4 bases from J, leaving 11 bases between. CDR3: CASSRLIGETQYF. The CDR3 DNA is TGTGCCAGCAGCCGGTTAATCGGAGAGACCCAGTACTTC.

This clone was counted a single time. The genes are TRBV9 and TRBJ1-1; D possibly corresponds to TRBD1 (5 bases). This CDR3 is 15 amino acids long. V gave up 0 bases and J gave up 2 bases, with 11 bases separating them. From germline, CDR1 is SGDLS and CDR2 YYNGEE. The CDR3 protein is CASSVGSRVNTEAFF. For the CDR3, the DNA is TGTGCCAGCAGCGTAGGTTCCAGGGTCAACACTGAAGCTTTCTTT.

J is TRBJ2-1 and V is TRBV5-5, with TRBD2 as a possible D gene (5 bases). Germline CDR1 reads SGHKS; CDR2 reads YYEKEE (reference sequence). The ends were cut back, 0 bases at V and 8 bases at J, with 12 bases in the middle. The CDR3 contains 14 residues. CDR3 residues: CASSLVADWDEQFF. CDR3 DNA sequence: TGTGCCAGCAGCTTGGTGGCGGACTGGGATGAGCAGTTCTTC.

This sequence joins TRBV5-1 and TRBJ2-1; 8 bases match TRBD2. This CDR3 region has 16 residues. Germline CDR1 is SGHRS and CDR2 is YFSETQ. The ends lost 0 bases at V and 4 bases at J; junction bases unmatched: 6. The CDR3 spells CASSLVTGGPYNEQFF. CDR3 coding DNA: TGCGCCAGCAGCTTGGTGACGGGGGGGCCATACAATGAGCAGTTCTTC.

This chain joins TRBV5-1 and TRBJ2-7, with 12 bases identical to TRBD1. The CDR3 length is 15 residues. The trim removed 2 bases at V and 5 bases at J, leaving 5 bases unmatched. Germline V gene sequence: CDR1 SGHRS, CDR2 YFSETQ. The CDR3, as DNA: TGCGCCAGCAGCTTCCGGGACAGGGGGCGCGACGAGCAGTACTTC. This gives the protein CASSFRDRGRDEQYF.

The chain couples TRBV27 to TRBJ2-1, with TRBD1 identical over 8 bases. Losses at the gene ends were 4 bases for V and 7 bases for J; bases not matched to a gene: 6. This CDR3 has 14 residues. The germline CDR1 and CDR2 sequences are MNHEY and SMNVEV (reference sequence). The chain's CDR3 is CASSSAGGRNEQFF. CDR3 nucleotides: TGTGCCAGCAGTTCGGCAGGGGGCAGGAATGAGCAGTTCTTC.

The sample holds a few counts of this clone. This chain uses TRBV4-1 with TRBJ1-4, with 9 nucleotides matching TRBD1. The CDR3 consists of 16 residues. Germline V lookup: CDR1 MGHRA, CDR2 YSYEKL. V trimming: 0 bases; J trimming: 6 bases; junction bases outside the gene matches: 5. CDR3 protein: CASSQERWTGDEKLFF. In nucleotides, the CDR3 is TGCGCCAGCAGCCAAGAGAGATGGACAGGGGATGAAAAACTGTTTTTT.

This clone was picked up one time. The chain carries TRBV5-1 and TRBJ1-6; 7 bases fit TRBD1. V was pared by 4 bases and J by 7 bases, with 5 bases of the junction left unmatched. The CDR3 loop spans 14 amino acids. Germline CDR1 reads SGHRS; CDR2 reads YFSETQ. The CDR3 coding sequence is TGCGCCAGCAGCCGGGACAGCCAAAATTCACCCCTCCACTTT. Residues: CASSRDSQNSPLHF.